This TCR beta chain was recorded in a study of shared clonotypes between healthy human individuals. CD45RO-negative CD8 cells positively selected for CCR7 made up the naive population, which excluded terminally differentiated effector memory CD45RA+ cells. Sequencing was performed with immunoSEQ multiplex PCR; in TCRdb, only in-frame clones are kept and a portion is missing. The sample lists around 2,000,000 clones; roughly 91% were seen once. What was sequenced was naive CD8+ T cells from PBMCs. The sequence was obtained from a man younger than 35 in good health. Some clones in this sample may be carry-over from other donors' samples.

The CDR3 DNA reads TGTGCCAGCAGCCTTGGGACTAGCGGAAACAATGAGCAGTTCTTC. Its protein is CASSLGTSGNNEQFF. J is TRBJ2-1 and V is TRBV9, with 11 bases fitting TRBD2. This CDR3 is 15 amino acids long. Germline V gives CDR1 SGDLS, CDR2 YYNGEE. V dropped 4 bases and J dropped 5; count of bases not matched to a gene: 5.